The 25 T cell receptor beta chains reported below all come from one sample, sequenced in a study of blood T cell repertoires in COVID-19 (TCRdb year 2020). Library construction relied on the immunoSEQ multiplex PCR assay. Held by TCRdb, this immuneACCESS table contains in-frame sequences only and omits some clones. Under half of the omission traces to an unresolved V gene where checked; the cause of the rest is unknown. The sample table shows a few hundred thousand clones, and 60% to 85% are seen once. Around 7.7% of the sample comes from the top ten. The sample was peripheral blood. The receptors here all came from a woman in her 70s with acute or convalescent COVID-19.

J is TRBJ2-5 and V is TRBV24-1; 8 nucleotides line up with TRBD1. V shed 4 bases and J 7 bases; nucleotides not matched to a gene: 7. Germline values: CDR1 KGHDR, CDR2 SFDVKD. There are 14 residues in the CDR3. CDR3 loop: CATSDTGTGGTQYF. The CDR3 nucleotides are TGTGCCACCAGTGACACCGGGACAGGTGGGACCCAGTACTTC.

The chain combines TRBV4-1 with TRBJ1-6, with D possibly TRBD1 on 6 matching bases. V shed 0 bases and J shed 4 bases, with 16 bases lying between them. The CDR3 has 18 residues. Germline CDR1 MGHRA, CDR2 YSYEKL. The CDR3 sequence is CASSQEGSGTSYNSPLHF. The CDR3 nucleotides are TGCGCCAGCAGCCAAGAAGGAAGTGGGACATCTTATAATTCACCCCTCCACTTT.

This rearrangement joins TRBV24-1 to TRBJ2-3; 8 bases match TRBD2. This CDR3 region has 14 residues. V was pared by 4 bases and J by 7 bases, with 6 bases of the junction left unmatched. Germline V gene data show CDR1 as KGHDR and CDR2 as SFDVKD. The CDR3 DNA sequence: TGTGCCACCAGTGACCCGGGGGGGCTGAATACGCAGTATTTT. Amino acids: CATSDPGGLNTQYF.

This clone was seen more than once but under ten times. J is TRBJ1-2 and V is TRBV18, with D possibly being TRBD1 (6 bases). This CDR3 comprises 14 residues. V was cut by 4 bases and J by 3 bases, with 12 bases left in between. The germline gives CDR1 KGHSH, CDR2 LQKENI. CDR3 DNA: TGTGCCAGCTCACGTAGGGAGGGGGACTATGGCTACACCTTC. It is translated as CASSRREGDYGYTF. Filled out from reference TRBV18 and TRBJ1-2, the complete variable domain reads NAGVMQNPRHLVRRRGQEARLRCSPMKGHSHVYWYRQLPEEGLKFMVYLQKENIIDESGMPKERFSAEFPKEGPSILRIQQVVRGDSAAYFCASSRREGDYGYTFGSGTRLTVV.

V is TRBV13 and J is TRBJ2-2, with 11 bases that match TRBD1. The germline V gene has CDR1 PRHDT and CDR2 FYEKMQ (reference sequence). Germline trimming cut 3 bases from V and 4 bases from J; bases unmatched to any gene: 7. This CDR3 spans 17 amino acids. The CDR3: CASSFTPGTGGTGELFF. The DNA for the CDR3 is TGTGCCAGCAGCTTCACCCCCGGGACAGGGGGCACCGGGGAGCTGTTTTTT. The whole variable domain, remainder taken from reference TRBV13 and TRBJ2-2, is AAGVIQSPRHLIKEKRETATLKCYPIPRHDTVYWYQQGPGQDPQFLISFYEKMQSDKGSIPDRFSAQQFSDYHSELNMSSLELGDSALYFCASSFTPGTGGTGELFFGEGSRLTVL.

The sample holds a few counts of this clone. The V call is TRBV6-5, the J call TRBJ2-7; no clear D gene. The V gene lost 9 bases and the J gene lost 1 base, with 7 bases spanning the gap. The germline V gene has CDR1 MNHEY and CDR2 SVGAGI. The CDR3 runs to 11 residues. The CDR3 DNA sequence: TGTGCCAGTCAGGCGTCCTACGAGCAGTACGTC. Translating it yields CASQASYEQYV.

The rearrangement links TRBV5-4 to TRBJ1-1; D is uncertain. The CDR3 totals 13 residues. Between the trimmed V and J ends, which lost 0 bases and 1 base, there was a span of 4 bases. Germline V gives CDR1 SGHNT, CDR2 YYREEE (reference sequence). CDR3 sequence: CASSLEANTEAFF. CDR3 sequence (DNA): TGTGCCAGCAGCTTGGAAGCGAACACTGAAGCTTTCTTT.

The CDR3 sequence is CASSLKPGNGWEKLFF. The CDR3 DNA is TGTGCCAGCAGTTTAAAGCCGGGGAATGGGTGGGAAAAACTGTTTTTT. V gene TRBV6-5 combines with J gene TRBJ1-4; D is undetermined. Germline-derived CDR1 and CDR2 are MNHEY and SVGAGI. There are 16 residues in the CDR3. V shed 4 bases and J shed 8 bases, with 20 bases lying between them.

The rearrangement joins TRBV18 to TRBJ2-3; TRBD1 agrees at 9 bases. CDR1 KGHSH and CDR2 LQKENI come from the germline V gene. With V trimmed by 2 bases and J by 1 base, 4 bases remained unmatched. CDR3 length: 16 residues. CDR3 region: CASSPGTGSGTDTQYF. CDR3 nucleotide sequence: TGTGCCAGCTCACCAGGGACAGGGTCAGGCACAGATACGCAGTATTTT.

The chain uses TRBV11-3 and TRBJ2-5; 8 positions match TRBD1. The ends lost 5 bases at V and 4 bases at J; junction bases unmatched: 9. This CDR3 contains 15 residues. CDR1 and CDR2 (germline): SGHNT, YENEEA. CDR3 coding DNA: TGTGCCAGCAGCCAAGACAGGGGCACGAGAGAGACCCAGTACTTC. Protein product: CASSQDRGTRETQYF.

The chain couples TRBV10-1 to TRBJ2-3; D is uncertain. Trimming shortened V by 3 bases and J by 2 bases, and 12 bases separated the two germline ends. Germline lookup yields CDR1 WNHNN and CDR2 SYGVQD (reference sequence). This CDR3 spans 15 amino acids. The CDR3 DNA reads TGCGCCAGCAGTGAAACTTATCAACCCACAGATACGCAGTATTTT. This sequence encodes CASSETYQPTDTQYF.

The chain couples TRBV6-4 to TRBJ2-1; the D is unclear. V was cut by 7 bases and J by 4 bases, with 17 bases left in between. There are 15 residues in the CDR3. CDR1 and CDR2 (germline): MRHNA, SNTAGT. The CDR3 sequence: CASNVLLSPYNEQFF. The CDR3 DNA sequence: TGTGCCAGCAACGTACTACTTTCCCCTTACAATGAGCAGTTCTTC.

The chain joins TRBV30 to TRBJ2-3; a weak D match, TRBD2 (7 bases). The CDR3 is made up of 14 amino acids. The germline gives CDR1 GTSNPN, CDR2 SVGIG (reference sequence). V was cut by 3 bases and J by 4 bases, with 14 bases left in between. CDR3 sequence reads: CAWRLLGGPDTQYF. The CDR3 nucleotides read TGTGCCTGGAGGCTTTTGGGGGGGCCAGATACGCAGTATTTT. The full variable domain, its missing parts supplied by reference TRBV30 and TRBJ2-3, is SQTIHQWPATLVQPVGSPLSLECTVEGTSNPNLYWYRQAAGRGLQLLFYSVGIGQISSEVPQNLSASRPQDRQFILSSKKLLLSDSGFYLCAWRLLGGPDTQYFGPGTRLTVL.

This clone has just one count. Other DNA sequences of this sample code for an identical CDR3. The chain joins TRBV5-4 to TRBJ2-2; no reliable D call. CDR3 size: 12 residues. Trimming stripped 4 bases from V and 2 bases from J, with 3 bases between. Germline loops: CDR1 SGHNT, CDR2 YYREEE (reference sequence). The CDR3: CASSLNTGELFF. CDR3 coding DNA: TGTGCCAGCAGCCTAAACACCGGGGAGCTGTTTTTT.

The rearrangement links TRBV19 to TRBJ2-2; D possibly corresponds to TRBD2 (6 bases). Trimming cost V 6 bases and J 1 base, with 12 bases left between them. Per the germline V gene, CDR1 is LNHDA and CDR2 is SQIVND (reference sequence). This CDR3 has 15 residues. CDR3 sequence reads: CASRPQGGNTGELFF. The CDR3 DNA is TGTGCCAGTAGGCCCCAGGGAGGGAACACCGGGGAGCTGTTTTTT. The full variable domain, rest sourced from reference TRBV19 and TRBJ2-2, is DGGITQSPKYLFRKEGQNVTLSCEQNLNHDAMYWYRQDPGQGLRLIYYSQIVNDFQKGDIAEGYSVSREKKESFPLTVTSAQKNPTAFYLCASRPQGGNTGELFFGEGSRLTVL.

The J gene is TRBJ2-4, the V gene TRBV11-2, with D perhaps TRBD2 (5 bases). The V and J ends lost 4 bases and 3 bases respectively, with 16 bases between them. CDR1 SGHAT and CDR2 FQNNGV come from the germline V gene. The CDR3 covers 16 residues. The CDR3 DNA follows: TGTGCCAGCAGCTCGGCCGGCGGGCCTAGCAAAAACATTCAGTACTTC. Its protein product is CASSSAGGPSKNIQYF.

This sequence joins TRBV7-8 and TRBJ2-7; D ambiguous. Trimming left V 7 bases short and J 10 bases short, with 17 bases between. CDR1 and CDR2 from the germline V gene are SGHVS and FQNEAQ. The CDR3 runs 12 residues. The DNA for the CDR3 is TGTGCCAGCACCCCCGAGCTAGGTTCTCAGTACTTC. The encoded protein is CASTPELGSQYF.

The rearrangement uses TRBV19 and TRBJ2-1, with TRBD1 as a possible D gene (7 bases). The V end was cut by 2 bases, the J end by 3 bases, with 8 bases between. The CDR3 is made up of 14 amino acids. Germline CDR1 is LNHDA and CDR2 is SQIVND (reference sequence). The CDR3 nucleotides read TGTGCCAGTAGTATACAGGGGGGCTACAATGAGCAGTTCTTC. Amino acids: CASSIQGGYNEQFF.

The V call is TRBV5-8, the J call TRBJ2-1; D remains ambiguous. The germline CDR1 and CDR2 sequences are SGHTS and YDEGEE. V was shortened by 2 bases and J by 0 bases, with 9 bases between the two germline ends. The CDR3 length is 15 residues. CDR3 residues: CASSFARSSYNEQFF. The CDR3 nucleotides are TGTGCCAGCAGCTTCGCACGGAGCTCCTACAATGAGCAGTTCTTC.

The table lists this clone with a few counts. The chain has TRBV18 and TRBJ2-5, with 10 bases aligning to TRBD2. In germline, CDR1 is KGHSH, CDR2 LQKENI. With V trimmed by 2 bases and J by 4 bases, 10 bases remained unmatched. The CDR3 has 17 residues. The CDR3 region is CASSPSSGGAYGETQYF. In DNA form, the CDR3 reads TGTGCCAGCTCACCATCGAGCGGGGGGGCCTATGGAGAGACCCAGTACTTC.

The chain couples TRBV9 to TRBJ1-1; D gene uncertain. Germline assignment: CDR1 SGDLS and CDR2 YYNGEE. The CDR3 extends over 13 amino acids. With 1 base removed from V and 0 bases from J, the gap between germline ends came to 4 bases. The CDR3: CASSVNMNTEAFF. In DNA, the CDR3 is TGTGCCAGCAGCGTAAACATGAACACTGAAGCTTTCTTT.

J is TRBJ2-3 and V is TRBV7-2; a possible D gene is TRBD1 (5 bases). V lost 2 bases, J lost 3 bases, and 12 bases lay in between. CDR1 is SGHTA and CDR2 is FQGNSA in the germline V gene. The CDR3 covers 15 residues. CDR3 in amino acids: CASSLSTGRTDTQYF. Written as DNA, the CDR3 is TGTGCCAGCAGCTTATCAACAGGCAGGACAGATACGCAGTATTTT.

The V gene is TRBV19, the J gene TRBJ2-2, with 7 bases identical to TRBD1. J lost 7 bases, V lost 3 bases, and 8 bases had no gene match. This CDR3 region has 15 residues. CDR1 and CDR2 (germline): LNHDA, SQIVND (reference sequence). The CDR3 sequence is CASSMDQSGGGELFF. CDR3 nucleotide sequence: TGTGCCAGTAGTATGGACCAATCAGGGGGCGGGGAGCTGTTTTTT.

The chain combines TRBV19 with TRBJ2-7; 10 bases are a match to TRBD1. Losses at the gene ends were 1 base for V and 0 bases for J; bases not matched to a gene: 3. Germline CDR1 reads LNHDA; CDR2 reads SQIVND (reference sequence). The CDR3 loop spans 16 amino acids. CDR3 amino acids: CASSIAGTGASYEQYF. CDR3 DNA sequence: TGTGCCAGTAGTATAGCTGGGACAGGGGCCTCCTACGAGCAGTACTTC.

The rearrangement uses TRBV6-5 and TRBJ1-1; 8 bases are a match to TRBD1. The CDR3 has 13 amino acids. The V and J ends lost 6 bases and 7 bases, in that order; junction bases with no gene match: 7. CDR1 is MNHEY and CDR2 is SVGAGI in the germline V gene. CDR3 sequence (DNA): TGTGCCAGCAGCCCGGACAGGGCCCTTGAAGCTTTCTTT. Translating gives CASSPDRALEAFF.